This TCR beta chain derives from a study of shared clonotypes between healthy human individuals (dated by TCRdb to 2020 to 2022). For context, the study as a whole: The cohort included three men and a couple of women between 18 and 49 years of age. Each donor's leukapheresis produced roughly between roughly 0.94 and 9.5 billion PBMCs. To estimate repertoire size and how much clonotype sharing occurs between individuals, the study deeply sequenced the blood TCR repertoires of five healthy adults. To increase sequencing depth and limit assay-specific biases, different laboratories used diverse techniques to prepare libraries and sequence TCR repertoires. For each donor, CD4 naive and CD4 memory were each run on three plates, CD8 naive on two plates, and CD8 memory on one plate.

The donors were healthy, HIV-negative adults with no recently reported acute infections or vaccinations. Every donor was a Caucasian adult residing in Nashville, Tennessee, USA. Magnetic negative selection was used to enrich CD4+ T cells, after which naive cells were positively selected on CD45RA and the negative fraction became the memory subset. After blood collection by leukapheresis, PBMCs were isolated using Ficoll-Histopaque density gradient centrifugation and then cryopreserved in the vapor phase of liquid nitrogen. Analytical flow cytometry was used to check the purity and quantity of every magnetically sorted T cell population. Each sorted fraction had its genomic DNA isolated and then quantified by UV absorbance on a Nanodrop 2000c. Comment on this clone: Its antigen is still unknown. No clone much larger than this one lies a single base away; base qualities are absent.

Using the deep immunoSEQ assay, multiplex PCR amplified TCR CDR3 regions from genomic DNA. Extracted genomic DNA from each cell subset was spread evenly across all wells of several immunoSEQ 96-well plates, with each plate serving as a replicate. Each replicate PCR for sorted subsets received roughly 200 ng genomic DNA, equal to roughly 33,000 T cell genomes. The purified libraries were quantified using a Qubit 3.0 fluorometer, sized with a Bioanalyzer 2100, and then quantified again using the KAPA Library Quantification kit. Every immunoSEQ 96-well plate was sequenced on a dedicated single-read 150-cycle Illumina NextSeq 550 flow cell. The authors' analysis ran thus. Because the immunoSEQ output included only junctional sequences and no quality scores, the filtering could not be the same as the filtering used for full-length reads. To assign V/J genes and CDR3, sequences were annotated against IMGT germline references using PyIR, a Python wrapper for IgBLAST v1.9. Reads were removed for weak V/J assignments (E-value above 1e-6), missing CDR3, stop codons, out-of-frame junctions, or ambiguous translated residues. A V3J clonotype was defined by an identical inferred V gene, J gene, and CDR3 amino acid sequence. To compute the percentage overlap between repertoires, the number of shared unique clonotypes was divided by the size of the smaller repertoire. Repertoire richness was assessed with RTK rarefaction, the Chao1 estimator, and Recon v2.1 estimates of unobserved clonotypes. For all TCRbeta clonotypes obtained by the gDNA method from several donors, generation probabilities were computed with OLGA. In its TCRdb copy, this immuneACCESS table keeps in-frame sequences only and misses some clones. Where compared with another copy, unresolved V genes explain less than half of these, and the others have no known cause. V, J and clone size are taken as reported in that table, and D and trimming were inferred from the DNA itself. A total of 2 million to 2.5 million clones appear in this sample, more than 80% of them only once. Together, the top ten hold approximately 0.4% of the sample.

Study-wide conclusions, independent of this receptor: Only blood was sampled, and tissue TCR repertoires likely differ from those in blood. Across four donors, 4.5% to 6.5% of naive CD4, around 3.5% of naive CD8, 2.3% of memory CD4, and approximately 0.4% of memory CD8 clonotypes were shared. Even with the large sequencing depth, rarefaction of the sorted-subset datasets indicated that sequencing was incomplete. Naive subsets generally had larger estimated clonotype richness than memory subsets. Based on pairwise subsampling, the degree of clonotype sharing among donors was expected to be affected by sequencing depth. The small number of donors limited the genetic and exposure-history diversity represented. Clonotypes shared by all four sorted-subset donors showed higher generation probabilities than non-shared clonotypes.

Sequencing input: naive CD4+ T cells from PBMCs. Explained via the paper, the cell subset or site label denotes: CD45RA+ positively selected. This receptor was obtained from a man aged 18 to 35 in good health. Some clones in this sample may be carry-over from other donors' samples.

The nucleotides read TGTGCCAGCAGCCCCTTGCTGGTGACTAGCGGGAGAGGCCACTACGAGCAGTACTTC. Its amino acids are CASSPLLVTSGRGHYEQYF. The chain joins TRBV7-2 to TRBJ2-7; 12 bases in the middle match TRBD2. For CDR1 and CDR2, the germline V gene lists SGHTA and FQGNSA. The CDR3 numbers 19 residues from cysteine through phenylalanine. Only the CDR3 DNA is retained, 57 bases long and in frame from the first base. From V the trimming removes 5 bases and from J it removes 3 bases, while the gene matches leave 17 bases of the junction unaccounted for.